This T cell receptor beta chain was sequenced for a study of blood T cells in healthy people across ages. Total RNA extracted from each sample amounted to at least 6 micrograms. Germline-derived CDR1 and CDR2 are SQVTM and ANQGSEA. The CDR3 loop spans 13 amino acids. A second 7 to 11 cycle PCR used barcoded and J-beta primers. A 12-random-nucleotide template-switch adaptor tagged each cDNA molecule. TCRdb re-derived calls from the 5' RACE reads in MiXCR, one entry per CDR3 protein. The sample lists some 1.5 million distinct CDR3 sequences; 28% were seen once. Sequencing input: blood. The clonotype originates from a woman aged 25 to 45 in good health. V usage is TRBV29-1 and J usage is TRBJ2-3; D possibly uses TRBD1 or TRBD2 (5 bases each). The CDR3 is CSLEGDGTDTQYF. The CDR3 DNA sequence: TGCAGTCTAGAAGGGGACGGCACAGATACGCAGTATTTT.